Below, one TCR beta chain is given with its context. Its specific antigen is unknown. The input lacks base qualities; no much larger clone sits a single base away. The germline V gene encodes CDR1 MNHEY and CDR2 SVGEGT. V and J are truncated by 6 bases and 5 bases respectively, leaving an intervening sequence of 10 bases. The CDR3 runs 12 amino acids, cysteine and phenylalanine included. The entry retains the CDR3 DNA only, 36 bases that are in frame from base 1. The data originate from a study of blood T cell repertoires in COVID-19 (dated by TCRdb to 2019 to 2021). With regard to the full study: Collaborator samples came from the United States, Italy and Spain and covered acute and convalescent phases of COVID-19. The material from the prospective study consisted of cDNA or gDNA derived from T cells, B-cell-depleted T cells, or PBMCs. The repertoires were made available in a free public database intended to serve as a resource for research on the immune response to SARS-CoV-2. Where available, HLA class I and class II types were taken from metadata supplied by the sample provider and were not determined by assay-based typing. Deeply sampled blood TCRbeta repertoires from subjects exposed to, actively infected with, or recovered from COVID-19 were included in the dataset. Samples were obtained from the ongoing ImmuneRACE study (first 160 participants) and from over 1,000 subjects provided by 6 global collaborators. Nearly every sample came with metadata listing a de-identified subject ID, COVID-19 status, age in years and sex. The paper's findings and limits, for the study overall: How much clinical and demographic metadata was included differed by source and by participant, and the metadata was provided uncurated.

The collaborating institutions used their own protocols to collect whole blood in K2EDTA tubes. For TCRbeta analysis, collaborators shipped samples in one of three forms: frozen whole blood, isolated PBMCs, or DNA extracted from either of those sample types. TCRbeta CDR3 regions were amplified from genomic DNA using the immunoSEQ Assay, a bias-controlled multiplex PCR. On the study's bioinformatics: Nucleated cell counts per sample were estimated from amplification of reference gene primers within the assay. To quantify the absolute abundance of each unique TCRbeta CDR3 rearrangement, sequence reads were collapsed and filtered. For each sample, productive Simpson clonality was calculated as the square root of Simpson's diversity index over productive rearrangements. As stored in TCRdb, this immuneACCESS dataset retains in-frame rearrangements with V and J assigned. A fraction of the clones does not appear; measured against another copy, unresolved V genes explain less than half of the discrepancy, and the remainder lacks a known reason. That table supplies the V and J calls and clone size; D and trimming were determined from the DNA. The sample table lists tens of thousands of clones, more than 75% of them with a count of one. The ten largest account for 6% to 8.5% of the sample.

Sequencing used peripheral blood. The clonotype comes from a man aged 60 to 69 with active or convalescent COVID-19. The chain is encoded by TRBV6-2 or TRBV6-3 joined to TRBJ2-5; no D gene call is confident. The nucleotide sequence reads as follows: TGTGCCAGCAGCTCCGGTGCGGAGACCCAGTACTTC. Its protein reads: CASSSGAETQYF.